These 2 T cell receptor beta chains came from one sample sequenced in a study of cytotoxic CD8 clonotypes in ibrutinib-treated CLL. Some clones are missing from TCRdb's copy, which holds only in-frame ones; the method was immunoSEQ multiplex PCR. The data contain 52,000 or so clones, 50% to 65% of them singletons. The sequencing here drew on PBMCs, taken at disease progression, from a patient treated with ibrutinib. The receptors here all came from a human donor with chronic lymphocytic leukemia.

The chain is built from TRBV29-1 and TRBJ1-1, with a tentative D call TRBD1 (6 bases). This CDR3 has 12 residues. Germline V gene lookup returns CDR1 SQVTM and CDR2 ANQGSEA. Trimming took 6 bases from V and 0 from J, leaving 8 bases between them. This CDR3 reads CSVGGLNTEAFF. The CDR3, as DNA: TGCAGCGTGGGGGGGCTGAACACTGAAGCTTTCTTT.

This clone appeared a few times. The chain uses TRBV5-1 and TRBJ2-7; 12 nucleotides align to TRBD2. Germline V lookup: CDR1 SGHRS, CDR2 YFSETQ. Losses at the gene ends were 4 bases for V and 2 bases for J; bases not matched to a gene: 1. The CDR3 totals 14 residues. CDR3 nucleotide sequence: TGCGCCAGCAGCAGACTAGCGGGAGCCTACGAGCAGTACTTC. Protein product: CASSRLAGAYEQYF.